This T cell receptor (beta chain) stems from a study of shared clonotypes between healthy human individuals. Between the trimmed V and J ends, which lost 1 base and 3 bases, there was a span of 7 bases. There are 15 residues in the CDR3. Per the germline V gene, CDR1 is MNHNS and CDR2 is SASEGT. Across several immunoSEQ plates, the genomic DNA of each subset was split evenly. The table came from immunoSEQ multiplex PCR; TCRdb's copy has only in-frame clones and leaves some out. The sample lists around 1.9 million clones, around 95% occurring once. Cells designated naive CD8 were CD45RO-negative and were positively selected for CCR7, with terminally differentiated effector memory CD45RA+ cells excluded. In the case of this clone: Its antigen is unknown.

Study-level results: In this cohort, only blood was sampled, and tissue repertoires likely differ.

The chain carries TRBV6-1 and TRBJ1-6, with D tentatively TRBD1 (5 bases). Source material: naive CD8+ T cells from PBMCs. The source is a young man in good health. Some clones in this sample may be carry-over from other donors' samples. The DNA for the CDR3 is TGTGCCAGCAGTGAAGGGACAAGCTATAATTCACCCCTCCACTTT. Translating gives CASSEGTSYNSPLHF.